Detailed here is one TCR beta chain. Each of the CD4+ naive, central memory, regulatory and stem cell-like memory populations was sorted via CD45RO/CCR7/CD25/CD127/CD95/CD27. This entry comes from a study of beta chain features in type 1 diabetes. CDR1 and CDR2 from the germline V gene are MNHNS and SASEGT. Trimming pared 6 bases from V and 4 bases from J, leaving 10 bases between. This CDR3 has 13 amino acids. The investigators reverse transcribed all of the isolated RNA, so they sequenced expressed TCRB transcripts. Naive, central memory and regulatory T cell samples averaged about 4 million immunoSEQ reads each. Repertoires were generated with immunoSEQ multiplex PCR, while TCRdb's copy carries only in-frame clones and drops some. The table lists roughly 230,000 clones, 7.5% to 10% of them singletons.

The rearrangement joins TRBV6-1 to TRBJ1-5; D not certain. This TCR derives from a woman aged 18 to 35 in good health. Sequenced material: naive CD4+ T cells from blood. This chain's CDR3 is CASSRSFNQPQHF. CDR3 DNA: TGTGCCAGCAGCCGGAGTTTTAATCAGCCCCAGCATTTT.